These 23 T cell receptor beta chains came from one sample sequenced in a study of blood T cell repertoires in COVID-19. Some clones are missing from TCRdb's copy, which holds only in-frame ones; the method was immunoSEQ multiplex PCR. The profile covers approximately 500,000 clones, with around 85% appearing a single time and under 4% taken by the ten largest. The sequencing sample was made of peripheral blood. All receptors derive from a human donor in a cohort sampled during active COVID-19.

The chain combines TRBV24-1 with TRBJ1-5; D not certain. CDR1 and CDR2 (germline): KGHDR, SFDVKD. The germline V and J ends were trimmed by 3 bases and 7 bases, with 6 bases remaining between them. The CDR3 contains 12 residues. This CDR3 reads CATSDSDQPQHF. In DNA form, the CDR3 reads TGTGCCACCAGTGATAGCGACCAGCCCCAGCATTTT.

The chain uses TRBV10-3 and TRBJ2-7; D is possibly TRBD2 (6 bases). Trimming cost V 2 bases and J 0 bases, with 11 bases left between them. The germline V gene has CDR1 ENHRY and CDR2 SYGVKD. The CDR3 sequence is 15 residues long. The CDR3 here is CAISEGAGSSYEQYF. The DNA for the CDR3 is TGTGCCATCAGTGAGGGGGCGGGGAGCTCCTACGAGCAGTACTTC.

A remark on this clone: Other DNA sequences in the sample encode the same CDR3. V gene TRBV7-9 combines with J gene TRBJ2-7; tentative D call: TRBD2 (5 bases). V gave up 6 bases and J gave up 3 bases, with 9 bases separating them. This CDR3 is 12 amino acids long. The V gene's germline CDR1 is SEHNR and CDR2 FQNEAQ (reference sequence). The CDR3 loop is CASSPSSYEQYF. The CDR3 coding sequence is TGTGCCAGCAGTCCTAGCAGCTACGAGCAGTACTTC. The entire variable domain, with the rest obtained from reference TRBV7-9 and TRBJ2-7, is as follows: DTGVSQNPRHKITKRGQNVTFRCDPISEHNRLYWYRQTLGQGPEFLTYFQNEAQLEKSRLLSDRFSAERPKGSFSTLEIQRTEQGDSAMYLCASSPSSYEQYFGPGTRLTVT.

This clone has a single count. CDR3 in DNA: TGTGCCAGCAGCTCCTGGACTAGCGTCCTAGGAAATGAGCAGTTCTTC. Its translation: CASSSWTSVLGNEQFF. The chain links TRBV13 to TRBJ2-1; the match to TRBD2 covers 9 bases. With V trimmed by 4 bases and J by 7 bases, 11 bases remained unmatched. The CDR3 length is 16 residues. The germline V gene has CDR1 PRHDT and CDR2 FYEKMQ (reference sequence). Variable domain in full (rest from reference TRBV13 and TRBJ2-1): AAGVIQSPRHLIKEKRETATLKCYPIPRHDTVYWYQQGPGQDPQFLISFYEKMQSDKGSIPDRFSAQQFSDYHSELNMSSLELGDSALYFCASSSWTSVLGNEQFFGPGTRLTVL.

V gene TRBV24-1 combines with J gene TRBJ2-1; 8 bases fit TRBD2. This CDR3 is built from 13 residues. J was trimmed by 9 bases and V by 12 bases; bases with no gene match: 12. Germline assignment: CDR1 KGHDR and CDR2 SFDVKD. CDR3 in DNA: TGTGCCGTCGGCGGGAGGTTCGTAGGTGAGCAGTTCTTC. Its protein is CAVGGRFVGEQFF.

The chain carries TRBV20-1 and TRBJ2-5; possibly TRBD2 for D (5 bases). Trimming shortened V by 1 base and J by 5 bases, and 5 bases separated the two germline ends. Germline V gene data show CDR1 as DFQATT and CDR2 as SNEGSKA (reference sequence). The CDR3 is made up of 11 amino acids. CDR3 bases: TGCAGTGCTAGAGGCGGGGAGACCCAGTACTTC. Its translation is CSARGGETQYF.

The rearrangement joins TRBV19 to TRBJ2-3, with D tentatively TRBD1 (5 bases). Deletions cut 7 bases from V and 0 bases from J, with 17 bases between. The CDR3 is made up of 16 amino acids. CDR1 and CDR2 (germline): LNHDA, SQIVND (reference sequence). DNA of the CDR3: TGTGCCAGTAACCTTGGGGCTTCCACTAGCACAGATACGCAGTATTTT. Translated: CASNLGASTSTDTQYF.

This chain joins TRBV5-6 and TRBJ2-1; D possibly corresponds to TRBD2 (6 bases). Trimming removed 2 bases from V and 5 bases from J, with 14 bases in between. Germline V gives CDR1 SGHDT, CDR2 YYEEEE. The CDR3 runs to 15 residues. CDR3 coding DNA: TGTGCCAGCAGCTTTTTAGCGGCCCAAAACAATGAGCAGTTCTTC. Its protein is CASSFLAAQNNEQFF.

The chain uses TRBV27 and TRBJ2-3, with 8 bases aligning to TRBD2. V was clipped by 4 bases and J by 4 bases; unmatched bases: 16. Per germline, CDR1 MNHEY and CDR2 SMNVEV (reference sequence). CDR3 length equals 18 residues. The chain's CDR3 is CASSSIASSGDSADTQYF. In DNA form, the CDR3 reads TGTGCCAGCAGTTCTATTGCGAGTAGCGGGGATAGCGCAGATACGCAGTATTTT.

V and J are TRBV18 and TRBJ1-1, with 7 bases matching TRBD1. V shed 3 bases, J shed 4 bases, and the junction held 5 bases outside the gene matches. This CDR3 region has 14 residues. Per germline, CDR1 KGHSH and CDR2 LQKENI. The DNA of the CDR3 is TGTGCCAGCTCACCTGGACAGGAGGGCACTGAAGCTTTCTTT. Its protein product is CASSPGQEGTEAFF.

The chain carries TRBV19 and TRBJ2-7, with 13 bases identical to TRBD2. V shed 5 bases and J 6 bases; nucleotides not matched to a gene: 7. Germline CDR1 reads LNHDA; CDR2 reads SQIVND (reference sequence). CDR3 size: 15 residues. In nucleotides, the CDR3 is TGTGCCAGTAGTGGGGGACTAGCGGGATCCCGCGAGCAGTACTTC. Protein product: CASSGGLAGSREQYF.

The V and J genes are TRBV20-1 and TRBJ2-3, with TRBD2 as a possible D gene (6 bases). Germline CDR1 is DFQATT and CDR2 is SNEGSKA (reference sequence). The CDR3 consists of 10 residues. V gave up 8 bases and J gave up 6 bases, with 9 bases separating them. CDR3 coding DNA: TGCAGTATGGAGGGGGATACGCAGTATTTT. Protein: CSMEGDTQYF.

The genes are TRBV13 and TRBJ2-5; tentative D call: TRBD1 (5 bases). Germline V CDR1 and CDR2: PRHDT, FYEKMQ (reference sequence). This CDR3 is 18 amino acids long. V was shortened by 4 bases and J by 3 bases, with 24 bases between the two germline ends. CDR3 in amino acids: CASSYSKRGNLPKETQYF. The CDR3 DNA is TGTGCCAGCAGCTACAGCAAAAGGGGAAATCTACCCAAAGAGACCCAGTACTTC.

The rearrangement uses TRBV27 and TRBJ2-2; tentatively, D is TRBD2 (5 bases). The germline CDR1 and CDR2 sequences are MNHEY and SMNVEV (reference sequence). The CDR3 loop spans 16 amino acids. V was shortened by 3 bases and J by 2 bases, with 13 bases between the two germline ends. The CDR3 region has the DNA TGTGCCAGCAGTTTTAACGGGAACGTTAACACCGGGGAGCTGTTTTTT. It encodes CASSFNGNVNTGELFF.

The chain links TRBV29-1 to TRBJ1-2; D possibly corresponds to TRBD1 (5 bases). V was trimmed by 2 bases and J by 13 bases, leaving 14 bases between them. The germline CDR1 and CDR2 sequences are SQVTM and ANQGSEA. The CDR3 contains 11 residues. The CDR3 here is CSVEWGRALTF. CDR3 nucleotides: TGCAGCGTTGAATGGGGCAGGGCTCTCACCTTC.

The sample holds a few counts of this clone. This chain connects TRBV19 to TRBJ2-5; weak D call: TRBD1 (7 bases). The length of the CDR3 is 15 residues. Trimming took 3 bases from V and 2 from J, leaving 13 bases between them. Germline CDR1 reads LNHDA; CDR2 reads SQIVND (reference sequence). The CDR3 DNA reads as TGTGCCAGTAGTATCGGGAGACAGGGACAAGAGACCCAGTACTTC. Its protein product is CASSIGRQGQETQYF.

The chain is built from TRBV6-2 or TRBV6-3 and TRBJ2-3; D might be TRBD1 (6 bases). Trimming cost V 3 bases and J 1 base, with 17 bases left between them. The CDR3 sequence is 17 residues long. CDR1 and CDR2 (germline): MNHEY, SVGEGT. In nucleotides, the CDR3 is TGTGCCAGCAGTTATGGGCAGGGGATATTAGGCACAGATACGCAGTATTTT. Protein sequence: CASSYGQGILGTDTQYF.

The rearrangement uses TRBV5-4 and TRBJ2-1; 10 positions agree with TRBD2. V was pared by 0 bases and J by 7 bases, with 1 base of the junction left unmatched. CDR3 length equals 14 residues. The V gene's germline CDR1 is SGHNT and CDR2 YYREEE (reference sequence). This chain's CDR3 is CASSLVLAGNEQFF. As DNA, the CDR3 is TGTGCCAGCAGCTTGGTACTAGCGGGAAATGAGCAGTTCTTC.

In DNA form, the CDR3 reads TGTGCCAGCAGCCTTATTCTGAGGGACACCGGGGAGCTGTTTTTT. Its translation is CASSLILRDTGELFF. The chain combines TRBV3-1 (or the pseudogene TRBV3-2) with TRBJ2-2; D might be TRBD2 (5 bases). This CDR3 has 15 amino acids. Germline V gene lookup returns CDR1 LGHDT and CDR2 YNNKEL (reference sequence). With 4 bases removed from V and 3 bases from J, the gap between germline ends came to 12 bases.

This sequence joins TRBV3-1 (or the pseudogene TRBV3-2) and TRBJ1-5, with a possible D match to TRBD1 (5 bases). The length of the CDR3 is 16 residues. Per germline, CDR1 LGHDT and CDR2 YNNKEL (reference sequence). V lost 4 bases to trimming and J lost 4 bases, with 17 bases between them. The CDR3, as DNA: TGTGCCAGCAGCCCATCAGGCAGGGTCGGAAATCAGCCCCAGCATTTT. It encodes CASSPSGRVGNQPQHF.

This chain uses TRBV6-5 with TRBJ2-2; D is possibly TRBD2 (7 bases). The CDR3 has 15 amino acids. In germline, CDR1 is MNHEY, CDR2 SVGAGI. V lost 0 bases and J lost 6, with 11 bases in between. The DNA of the CDR3 is TGTGCCAGCAGTTACTCGAAAGGGGGGGCCGGGGAGCTGTTTTTT. It is translated as CASSYSKGGAGELFF.

The chain is built from TRBV7-3 and TRBJ2-2; 9 bases are a match to TRBD1. V gave up 1 base and J gave up 6 bases; unmatched junction bases: 3. Per germline, CDR1 SGHTA and CDR2 FQGTGA. CDR3 length: 15 residues. CDR3 DNA sequence: TGTGCCAGCAGCTTAATGGGACAGGGATCCGGGGAGCTGTTTTTT. Protein product: CASSLMGQGSGELFF.

The J gene is TRBJ1-2, the V gene TRBV30; no reliable D call. Per the germline V gene, CDR1 is GTSNPN and CDR2 is SVGIG (reference sequence). The V and J ends lost 3 bases and 4 bases respectively, with 15 bases between them. The CDR3 runs to 14 residues. CDR3 nucleotide sequence: TGTGCCTGGAGCCCGACTAGGTCGTCCTATGGCTACACCTTC. This sequence encodes CAWSPTRSSYGYTF.